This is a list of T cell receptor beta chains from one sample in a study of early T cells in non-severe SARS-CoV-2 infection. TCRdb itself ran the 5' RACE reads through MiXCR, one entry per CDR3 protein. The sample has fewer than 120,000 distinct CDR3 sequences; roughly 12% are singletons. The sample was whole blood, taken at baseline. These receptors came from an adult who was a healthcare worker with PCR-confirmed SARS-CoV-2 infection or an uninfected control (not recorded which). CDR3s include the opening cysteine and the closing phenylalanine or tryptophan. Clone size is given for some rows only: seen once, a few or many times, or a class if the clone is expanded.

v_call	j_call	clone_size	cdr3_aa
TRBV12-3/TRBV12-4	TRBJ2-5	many	CASSWGRIETQYF
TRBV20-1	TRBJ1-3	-	CSASGGNTIYF
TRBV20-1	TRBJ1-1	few	CSALLTGYNTEAFF
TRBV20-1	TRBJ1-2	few	CSAREKPLANYGYTF
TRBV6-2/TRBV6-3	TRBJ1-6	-	CASSSVNSPLHF
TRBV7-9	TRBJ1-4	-	CASSSWGDAKLFF
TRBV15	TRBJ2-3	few	CATSRSAGGDTQYF
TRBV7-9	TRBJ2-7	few	CASSITGVDYEQYF
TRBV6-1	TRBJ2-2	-	CASLRQGSNTGELFF
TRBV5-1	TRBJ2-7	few	CASSRDTSYEQYF
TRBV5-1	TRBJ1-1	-	CASSLAKGAQAEAFF
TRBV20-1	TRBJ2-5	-	CSASGLAGVQETQYF
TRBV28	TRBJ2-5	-	CASSTVNTETQYF
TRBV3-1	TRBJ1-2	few	CASSKGVRTTTNYGYTF
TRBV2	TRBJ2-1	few	CASRPGAAYNEQFF
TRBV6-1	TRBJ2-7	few	CASSEEYSLPFYEQYF
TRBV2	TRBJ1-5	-	CASDRGGNQPQHF
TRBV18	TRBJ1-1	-	CASSPDRVLTEAFF
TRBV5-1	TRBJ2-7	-	CASSLASEDTYEQYF
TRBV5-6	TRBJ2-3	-	CASSVLAGTDTQYF
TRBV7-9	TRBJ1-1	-	CASSPRGQLNTEAFF
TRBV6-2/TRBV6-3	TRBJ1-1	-	CASSYRNTKNTEAFF
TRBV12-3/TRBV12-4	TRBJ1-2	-	CASSLVTERGYTF
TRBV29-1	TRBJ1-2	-	CSVAGIGYTF
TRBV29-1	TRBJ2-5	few	CSVDTRGTETQYF
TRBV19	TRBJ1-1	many	CASSIREDTEAFF
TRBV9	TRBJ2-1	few	CASSPPGTALYNEQFF
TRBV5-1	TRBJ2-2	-	CASSLRGGSNTGELFF
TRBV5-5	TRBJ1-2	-	CASSPLRILDFFQRTNYGYTF
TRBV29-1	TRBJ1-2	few	CSVEKANYGYTF
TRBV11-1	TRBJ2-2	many	CASSLRTANTGELFF
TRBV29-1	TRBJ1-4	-	CSVEDPRPKKLFF
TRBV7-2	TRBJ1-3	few	CASSLSGQGVSTIYF
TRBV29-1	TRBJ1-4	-	CSVRTGVGEKLFF
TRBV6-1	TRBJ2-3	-	CASRFAGRTDTQYF
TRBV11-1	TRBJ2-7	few	CASAYRGDEQYF
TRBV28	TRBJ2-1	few	CASSLVVASNEQFF
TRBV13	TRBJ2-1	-	CASSSPGSGNYNEQFF
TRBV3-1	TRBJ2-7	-	CASSQVRDSYEQYF
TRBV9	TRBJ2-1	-	CASSVGPSDEQFF
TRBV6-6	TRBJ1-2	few	CASSYLDLANYGYTF
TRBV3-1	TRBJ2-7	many	CASSLTSGNGDEQYF
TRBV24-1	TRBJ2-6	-	CATSDPAGGTGANVLTF
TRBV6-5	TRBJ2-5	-	CASSYQGRSVETQYF
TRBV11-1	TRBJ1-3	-	CASSLSSYPTGNTIYF
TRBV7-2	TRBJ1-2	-	CASSRYGEQNGYTF
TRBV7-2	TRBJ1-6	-	CASSATPRGDSGSPLHF
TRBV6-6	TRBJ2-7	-	CASSYSLVGGTEGEQYF
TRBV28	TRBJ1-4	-	CASSPLNLQETSVFF
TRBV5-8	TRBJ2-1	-	CASSLSGGIYNEQFF
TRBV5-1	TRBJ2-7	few	CASRSTSGKGYEQYF
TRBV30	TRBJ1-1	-	CAWTSDRDTEAFF
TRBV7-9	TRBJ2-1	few	CASSLGTSGSTEQFF